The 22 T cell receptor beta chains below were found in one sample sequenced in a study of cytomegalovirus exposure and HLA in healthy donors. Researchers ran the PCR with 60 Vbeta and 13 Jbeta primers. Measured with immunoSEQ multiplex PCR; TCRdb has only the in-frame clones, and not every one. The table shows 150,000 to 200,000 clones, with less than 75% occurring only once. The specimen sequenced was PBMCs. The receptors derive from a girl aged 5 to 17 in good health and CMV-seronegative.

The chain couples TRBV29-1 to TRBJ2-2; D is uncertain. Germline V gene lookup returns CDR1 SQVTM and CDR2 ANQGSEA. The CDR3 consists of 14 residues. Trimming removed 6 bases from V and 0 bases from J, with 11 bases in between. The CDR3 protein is CSVAVIANTGELFF. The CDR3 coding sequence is TGCAGCGTCGCAGTCATCGCGAACACCGGGGAGCTGTTTTTT.

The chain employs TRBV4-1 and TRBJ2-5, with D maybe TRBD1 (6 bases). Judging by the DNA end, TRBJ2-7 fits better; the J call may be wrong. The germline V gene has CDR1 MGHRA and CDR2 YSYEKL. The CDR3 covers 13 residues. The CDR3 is CASSQTGLGEQYF. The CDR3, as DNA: TGCGCCAGCAGCCAAACAGGGTTGGGCGAGCAGTACTTC.

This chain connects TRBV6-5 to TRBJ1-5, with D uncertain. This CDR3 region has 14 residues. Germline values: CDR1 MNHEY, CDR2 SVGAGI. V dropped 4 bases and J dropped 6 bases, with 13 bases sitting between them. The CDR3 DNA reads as TGTGCCAGCAGTTCTACCCCAAGTGGTCAGCCCCAGCATTTT. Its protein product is CASSSTPSGQPQHF.

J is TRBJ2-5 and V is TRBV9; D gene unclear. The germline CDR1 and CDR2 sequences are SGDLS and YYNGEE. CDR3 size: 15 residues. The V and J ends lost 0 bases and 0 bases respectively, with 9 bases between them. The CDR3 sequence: CASSVGDTNQETQYF. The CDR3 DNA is TGTGCCAGCAGCGTAGGCGACACGAACCAAGAGACCCAGTACTTC.

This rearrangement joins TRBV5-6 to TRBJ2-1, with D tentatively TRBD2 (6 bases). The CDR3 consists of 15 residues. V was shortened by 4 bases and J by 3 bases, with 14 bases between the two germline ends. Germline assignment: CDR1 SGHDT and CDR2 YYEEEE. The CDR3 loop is CASSDGAGYYNEQFF. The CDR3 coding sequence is TGTGCCAGCAGCGACGGAGCGGGCTACTACAATGAGCAGTTCTTC.

The CDR3 region has the DNA TGTGCCAGCACTCAATCGACAGGGGTGAACACCGGGGAGCTGTTTTTT. Protein: CASTQSTGVNTGELFF. This chain connects TRBV28 to TRBJ2-2; 8 nucleotides match TRBD1. The V gene's germline CDR1 is MDHEN and CDR2 SYDVKM. Trimming cost V 7 bases and J 1 base; bases outside gene matches: 8. This CDR3 spans 16 amino acids.

Here the CDR3 DNA reads TGCGCCAGCAGCCTTGCCTCAGGGGGTAACTACAATGAGCAGTTCTTC. It yields the protein CASSLASGGNYNEQFF. The chain links TRBV4-1 to TRBJ2-1, with 7 bases lining up with TRBD1. V shed 4 bases and J 3 bases; nucleotides not matched to a gene: 9. This CDR3 is built from 16 residues. Germline V lookup: CDR1 MGHRA, CDR2 YSYEKL.

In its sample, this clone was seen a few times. The CDR3 region has the DNA TGCGCCAGCAGCCGGGTGGCAGGCCTGAGCTCCTACGAGCAGTACTTC. Translating gives CASSRVAGLSSYEQYF. The genes are TRBV4-1 and TRBJ2-7; D is unclear. There are 16 residues in the CDR3. From germline, CDR1 is MGHRA and CDR2 YSYEKL. V was clipped by 4 bases and J by 0 bases, with 16 bases between them.

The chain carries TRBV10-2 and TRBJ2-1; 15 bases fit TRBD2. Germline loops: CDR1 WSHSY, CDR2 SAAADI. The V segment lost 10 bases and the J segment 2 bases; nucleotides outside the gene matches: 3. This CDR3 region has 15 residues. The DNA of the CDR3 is TGCGCCATGCGGACTAGCGGGGGGGCCTACAATGAGCAGTTCTTC. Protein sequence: CAMRTSGGAYNEQFF.

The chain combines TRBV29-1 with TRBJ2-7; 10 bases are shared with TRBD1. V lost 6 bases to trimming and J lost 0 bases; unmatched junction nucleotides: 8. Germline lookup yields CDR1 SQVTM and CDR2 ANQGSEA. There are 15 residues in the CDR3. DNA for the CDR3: TGCAGCGTCACCCGGGGACAGGGGATCTCCTACGAGCAGTACTTC. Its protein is CSVTRGQGISYEQYF.

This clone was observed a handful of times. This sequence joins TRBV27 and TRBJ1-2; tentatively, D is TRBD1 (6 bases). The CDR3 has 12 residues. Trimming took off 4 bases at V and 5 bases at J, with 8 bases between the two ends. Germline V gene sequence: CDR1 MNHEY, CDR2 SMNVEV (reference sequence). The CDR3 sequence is CASSSGQYGYTF. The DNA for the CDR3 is TGTGCCAGCAGTTCCGGACAGTATGGCTACACCTTC.

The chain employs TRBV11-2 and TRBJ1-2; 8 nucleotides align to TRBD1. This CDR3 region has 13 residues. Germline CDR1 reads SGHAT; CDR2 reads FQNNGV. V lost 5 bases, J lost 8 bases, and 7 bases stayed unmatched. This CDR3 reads CASSLRTGSGYTF. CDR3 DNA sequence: TGTGCCAGCAGCCTTCGGACAGGGTCAGGCTACACCTTC. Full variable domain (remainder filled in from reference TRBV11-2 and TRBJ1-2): EAGVAQSPRYKIIEKRQSVAFWCNPISGHATLYWYQQILGQGPKLLIQFQNNGVVDDSQLPKDRFSAERLKGVDSTLKIQPAKLEDSAVYLCASSLRTGSGYTFGSGTRLTVV.

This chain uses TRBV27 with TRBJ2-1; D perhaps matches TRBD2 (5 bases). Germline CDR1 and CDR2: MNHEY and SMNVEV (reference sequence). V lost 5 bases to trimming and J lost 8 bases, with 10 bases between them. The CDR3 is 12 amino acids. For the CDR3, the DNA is TGTGCCAGCAGTGCTTCGAGGGATGAGCAGTTCTTC. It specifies CASSASRDEQFF.

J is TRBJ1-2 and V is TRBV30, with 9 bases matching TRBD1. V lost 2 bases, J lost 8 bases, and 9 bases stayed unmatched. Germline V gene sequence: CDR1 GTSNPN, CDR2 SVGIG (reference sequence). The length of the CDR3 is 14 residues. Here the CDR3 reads CAWSWDRVVGGYTF. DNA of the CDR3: TGTGCCTGGAGTTGGGACAGGGTAGTTGGAGGCTACACCTTC.

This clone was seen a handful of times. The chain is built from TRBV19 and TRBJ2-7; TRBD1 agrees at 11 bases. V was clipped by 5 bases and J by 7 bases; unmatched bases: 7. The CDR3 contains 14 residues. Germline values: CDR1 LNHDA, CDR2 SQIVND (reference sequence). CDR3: CASSQGQGAGEQYF. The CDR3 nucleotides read TGTGCCAGTAGTCAAGGACAGGGGGCAGGGGAGCAGTACTTC.

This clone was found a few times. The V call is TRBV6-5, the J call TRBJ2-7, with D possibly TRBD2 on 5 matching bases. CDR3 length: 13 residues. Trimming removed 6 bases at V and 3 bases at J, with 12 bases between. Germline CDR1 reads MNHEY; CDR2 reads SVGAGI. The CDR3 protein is CASSQGLIYEQYF. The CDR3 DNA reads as TGTGCCAGCAGCCAAGGACTGATCTACGAGCAGTACTTC.

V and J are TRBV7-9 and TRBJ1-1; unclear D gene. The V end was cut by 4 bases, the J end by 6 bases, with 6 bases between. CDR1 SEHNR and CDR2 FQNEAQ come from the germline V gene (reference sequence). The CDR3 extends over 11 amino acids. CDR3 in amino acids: CASSSTAEAFF. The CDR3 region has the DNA TGTGCCAGCAGCTCCACAGCTGAAGCTTTCTTT.

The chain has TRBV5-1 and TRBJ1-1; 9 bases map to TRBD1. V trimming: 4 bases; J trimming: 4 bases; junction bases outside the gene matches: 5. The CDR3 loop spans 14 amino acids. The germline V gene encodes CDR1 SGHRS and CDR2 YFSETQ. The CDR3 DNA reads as TGCGCCAGCAGCCCCCCGACAGGGGGCACTGAAGCTTTCTTT. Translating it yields CASSPPTGGTEAFF.

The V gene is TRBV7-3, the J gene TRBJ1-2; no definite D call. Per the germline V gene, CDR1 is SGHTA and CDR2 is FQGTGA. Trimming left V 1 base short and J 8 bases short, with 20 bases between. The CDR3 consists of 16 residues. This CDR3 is CASSLNPSLSTEGYTF. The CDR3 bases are TGTGCCAGCAGCTTAAACCCCTCCCTATCCACAGAAGGCTACACCTTC.

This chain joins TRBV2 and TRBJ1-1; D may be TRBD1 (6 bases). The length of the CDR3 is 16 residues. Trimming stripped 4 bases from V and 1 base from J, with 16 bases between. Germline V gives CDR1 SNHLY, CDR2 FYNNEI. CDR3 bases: TGTGCCAGCAGTGGGGCCGGTACAGGGAAGAACACTGAAGCTTTCTTT. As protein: CASSGAGTGKNTEAFF.

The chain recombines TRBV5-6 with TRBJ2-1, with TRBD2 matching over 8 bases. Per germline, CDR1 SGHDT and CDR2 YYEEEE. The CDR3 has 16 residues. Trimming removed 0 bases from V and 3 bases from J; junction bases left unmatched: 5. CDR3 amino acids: CASSLADGTSYNEQFF. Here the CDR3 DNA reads TGTGCCAGCAGCTTGGCTGACGGGACTAGCTACAATGAGCAGTTCTTC.

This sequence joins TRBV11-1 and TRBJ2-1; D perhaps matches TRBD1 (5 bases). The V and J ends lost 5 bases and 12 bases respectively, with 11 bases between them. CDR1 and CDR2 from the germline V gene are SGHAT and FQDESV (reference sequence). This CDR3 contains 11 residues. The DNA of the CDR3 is TGTGCCAGCAGCCCAGGGTTCGGGCAGTTCTTC. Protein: CASSPGFGQFF.